This T cell receptor (beta chain) comes out of a study of CD8 T cells in Susac syndrome. RNA, at roughly 0.45 to 1 ug, was reverse transcribed with random hexamers. TCRdb itself ran the immunoSEQ multiplex PCR reads through MiXCR, one entry per CDR3 protein. Among around 150,000 distinct CDR3 sequences, 95% were seen once, and the ten largest hold 0.15% to 0.2%. Sequencing was carried out using CD8+ T cells from PBMCs. The receptor was isolated from a human donor with Susac syndrome.

CDR3 residues: CASSLNYAGGPGDTQYF. The CDR3 region has the DNA TGCGCCAGCAGCTTGAATTACGCGGGAGGGCCGGGCGATACGCAGTATTTT. V gene TRBV5-1 combines with J gene TRBJ2-3, with TRBD2 identical over 9 bases. This CDR3 is built from 17 residues. Trimming took 1 base from V and 6 from J; bases not matched to a gene: 12. Germline assignment: CDR1 SGHRS and CDR2 YFSETQ.